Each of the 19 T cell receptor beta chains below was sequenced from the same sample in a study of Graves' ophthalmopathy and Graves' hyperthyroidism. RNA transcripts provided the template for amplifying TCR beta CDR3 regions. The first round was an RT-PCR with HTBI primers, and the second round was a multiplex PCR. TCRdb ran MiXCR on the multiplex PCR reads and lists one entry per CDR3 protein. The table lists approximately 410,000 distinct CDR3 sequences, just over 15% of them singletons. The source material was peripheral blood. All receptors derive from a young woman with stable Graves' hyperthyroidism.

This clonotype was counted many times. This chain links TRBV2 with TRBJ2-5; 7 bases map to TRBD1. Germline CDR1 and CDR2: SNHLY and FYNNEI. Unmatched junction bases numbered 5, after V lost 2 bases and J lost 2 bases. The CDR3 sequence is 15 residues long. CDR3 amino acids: CASSESLGQQETQYF. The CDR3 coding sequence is TGTGCCAGCAGTGAATCGTTGGGACAGCAAGAGACCCAGTACTTC.

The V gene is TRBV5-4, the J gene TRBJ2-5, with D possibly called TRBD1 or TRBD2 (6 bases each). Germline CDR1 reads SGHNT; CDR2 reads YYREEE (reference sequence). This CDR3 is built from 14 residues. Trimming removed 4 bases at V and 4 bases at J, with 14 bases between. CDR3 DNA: TGTGCCAGCAGCCAGAAAGGGGGGCGAGAGACCCAGTACTTC. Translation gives CASSQKGGRETQYF.

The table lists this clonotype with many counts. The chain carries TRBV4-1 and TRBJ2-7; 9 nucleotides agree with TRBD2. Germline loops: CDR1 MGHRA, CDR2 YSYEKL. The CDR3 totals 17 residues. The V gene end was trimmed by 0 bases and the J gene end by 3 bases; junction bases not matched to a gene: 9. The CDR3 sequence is CASSQDKGGLASYEQYF. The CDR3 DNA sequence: TGCGCCAGCAGCCAAGATAAAGGCGGACTAGCGAGCTACGAGCAGTACTTC.

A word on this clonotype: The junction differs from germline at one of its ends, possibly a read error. The CDR3 DNA reads as TGTGCCAGCAGGGGACAGGGTATAAACTACGGCTACAGGTTC. This sequence encodes CASRGQGINYGYRF. This chain links TRBV6-2 or TRBV6-3 with TRBJ1-2, with 9 nucleotides matching TRBD1. This CDR3 region has 14 residues. The germline V gene encodes CDR1 MNHEY and CDR2 SVGEGT.

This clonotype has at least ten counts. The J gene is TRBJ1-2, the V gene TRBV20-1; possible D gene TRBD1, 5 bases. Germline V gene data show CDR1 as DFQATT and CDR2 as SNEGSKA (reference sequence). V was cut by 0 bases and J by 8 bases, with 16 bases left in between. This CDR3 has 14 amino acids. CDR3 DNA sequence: TGCAGTGCTAGAGACTCTGCGGACATCCGGGGCTACACCTTC. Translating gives CSARDSADIRGYTF.

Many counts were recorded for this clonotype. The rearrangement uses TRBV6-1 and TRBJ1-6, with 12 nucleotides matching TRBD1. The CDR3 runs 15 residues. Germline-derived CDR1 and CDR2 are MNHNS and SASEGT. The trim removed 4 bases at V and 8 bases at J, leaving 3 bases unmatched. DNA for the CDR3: TGTGCCAGCAGTGCCGGGACAGGGGGCTATTCACCCCTCCACTTT. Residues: CASSAGTGGYSPLHF.

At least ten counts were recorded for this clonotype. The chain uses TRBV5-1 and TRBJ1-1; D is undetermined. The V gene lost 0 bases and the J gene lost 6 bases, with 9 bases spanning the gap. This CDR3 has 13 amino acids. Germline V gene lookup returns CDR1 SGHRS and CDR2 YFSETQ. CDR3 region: CASSLGLSSEAFF. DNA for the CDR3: TGCGCCAGCAGCTTGGGCCTCTCCTCTGAAGCTTTCTTT. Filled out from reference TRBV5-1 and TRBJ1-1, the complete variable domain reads KAGVTQTPRYLIKTRGQQVTLSCSPISGHRSVSWYQQTPGQGLQFLFEYFSETQRNKGNFPGRFSGRQFSNSRSEMNVSTLELGDSALYLCASSLGLSSEAFFGQGTRLTVV.

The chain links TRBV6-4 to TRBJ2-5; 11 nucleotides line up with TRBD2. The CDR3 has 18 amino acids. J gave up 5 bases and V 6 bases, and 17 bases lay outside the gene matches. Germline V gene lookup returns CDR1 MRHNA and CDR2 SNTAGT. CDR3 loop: CASRDGLAGGRGEETQYF. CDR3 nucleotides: TGTGCCAGCAGGGACGGTCTAGCGGGGGGCCGAGGGGAGGAGACCCAGTACTTC.

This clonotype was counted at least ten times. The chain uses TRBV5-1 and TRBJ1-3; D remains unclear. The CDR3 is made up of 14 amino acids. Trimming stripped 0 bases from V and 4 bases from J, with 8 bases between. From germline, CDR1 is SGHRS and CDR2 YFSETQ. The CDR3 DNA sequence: TGCGCCAGCAGCTTGGGCAGTGACGGAAACACCATATATTTT. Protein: CASSLGSDGNTIYF.

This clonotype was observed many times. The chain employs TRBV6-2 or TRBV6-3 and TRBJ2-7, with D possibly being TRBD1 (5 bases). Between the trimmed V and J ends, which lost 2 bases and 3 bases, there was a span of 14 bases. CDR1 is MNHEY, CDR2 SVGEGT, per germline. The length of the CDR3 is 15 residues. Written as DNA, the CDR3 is TGTGCCAGCAGTTACACCAGGGCCGTGGTCTACGAGCAGTACTTC. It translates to CASSYTRAVVYEQYF.

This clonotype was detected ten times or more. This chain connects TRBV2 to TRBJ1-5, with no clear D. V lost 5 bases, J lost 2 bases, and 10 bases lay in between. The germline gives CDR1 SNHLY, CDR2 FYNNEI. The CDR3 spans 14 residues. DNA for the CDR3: TGTGCCAGCAGTTCGTTTAGGGGCAATCAGCCCCAGCATTTT. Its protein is CASSSFRGNQPQHF.

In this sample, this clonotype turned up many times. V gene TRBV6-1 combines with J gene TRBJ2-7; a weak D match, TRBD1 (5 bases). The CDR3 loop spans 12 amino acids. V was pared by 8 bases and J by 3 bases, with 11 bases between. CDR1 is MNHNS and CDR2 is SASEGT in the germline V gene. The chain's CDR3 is CASGLGVYEQYF. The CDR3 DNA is TGTGCCAGCGGGCTAGGGGTCTACGAGCAGTACTTC.

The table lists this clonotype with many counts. CDR3 residues: CASSLDTGELFF. In nucleotides, the CDR3 is TGCGCCAGCAGCTTAGACACCGGGGAGCTGTTTTTT. J is TRBJ2-2 and V is TRBV5-1; D gene unclear. The germline V gene encodes CDR1 SGHRS and CDR2 YFSETQ. V was cut by 2 bases and J by 3 bases, with 2 bases left in between. This CDR3 is built from 12 residues.

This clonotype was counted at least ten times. CDR3 sequence reads: CASQVRSNQPQHF. CDR3 in DNA: TGTGCCAGCCAGGTGAGGAGCAATCAGCCCCAGCATTTT. The chain recombines TRBV6-1 with TRBJ1-5, with D unresolved. The V end lost 8 bases, the J end lost 1 base, and 9 bases lay between the germline ends. The germline V gene has CDR1 MNHNS and CDR2 SASEGT. The CDR3 loop spans 13 amino acids.

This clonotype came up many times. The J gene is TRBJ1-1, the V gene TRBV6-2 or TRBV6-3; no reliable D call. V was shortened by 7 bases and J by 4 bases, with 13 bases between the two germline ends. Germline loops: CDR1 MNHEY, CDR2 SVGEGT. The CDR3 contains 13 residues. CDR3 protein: CASKPASGTEAFF. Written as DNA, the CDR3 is TGTGCCAGCAAACCGGCATCGGGCACTGAAGCTTTCTTT.

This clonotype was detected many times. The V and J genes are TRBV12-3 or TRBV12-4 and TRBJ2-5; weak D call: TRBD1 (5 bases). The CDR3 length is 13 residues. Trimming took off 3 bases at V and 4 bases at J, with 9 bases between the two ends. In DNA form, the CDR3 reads TGTGCCAGCAGTTTTAGCCAGGGAGAGACCCAGTACTTC. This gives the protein CASSFSQGETQYF.

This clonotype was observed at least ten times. In DNA, the CDR3 is TGTGCCAGCAGCTTATGGGCCGCGGATCAGCCCCAGCATTTT. This gives the protein CASSLWAADQPQHF. The rearrangement uses TRBV7-2 and TRBJ1-5; D remains ambiguous. This CDR3 is 14 amino acids long. V was cut by 2 bases and J by 5 bases, with 10 bases left in between. Germline CDR1 SGHTA, CDR2 FQGNSA.

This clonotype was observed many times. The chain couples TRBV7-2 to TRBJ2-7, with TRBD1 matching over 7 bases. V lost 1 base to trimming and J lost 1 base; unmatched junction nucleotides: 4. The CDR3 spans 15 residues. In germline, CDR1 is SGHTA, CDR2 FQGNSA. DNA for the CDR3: TGTGCCAGCAGCTTAGGGTCGACAGGGTCCTACGAGCAGTACTTC. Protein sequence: CASSLGSTGSYEQYF.

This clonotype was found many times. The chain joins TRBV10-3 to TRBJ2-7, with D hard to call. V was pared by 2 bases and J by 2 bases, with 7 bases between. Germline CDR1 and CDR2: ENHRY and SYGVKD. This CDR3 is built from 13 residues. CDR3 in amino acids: CAISEARAYEQYF. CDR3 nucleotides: TGTGCCATCAGTGAGGCCCGCGCCTACGAGCAGTACTTC.